This T cell receptor (beta chain) was found in a study of naive and memory T cell subsets. Study-wide results and caveats: The RNA method is potentially sensitive to activation and differentiation changes.

Remarks on this clonotype: Its antigen is unidentified.

The SP2 primer and nested alpha and beta constant region primers amplified ligated cDNA in four rounds. TCRdb processed the 5' RACE reads anew with MiXCR; each CDR3 protein has one entry. This table has about 62,000 distinct CDR3 sequences, 8% appearing once. An oligonucleotide containing a UMI was ligated to the 3' end of TCR cDNA. RNA was extracted from roughly 2.5 ml of whole blood of healthy adults. Unsorted total RNA, roughly 1 to 1000 ng, was DNase treated before reverse transcription. Trimming took 2 bases from V and 2 from J, leaving 9 bases between them. The CDR3 covers 14 residues. CDR1 and CDR2 (germline): SGHRS, YFSETQ.

This TCR derives from a female donor in good health. J is TRBJ2-3 and V is TRBV5-1; no clear D. The CDR3 is CASSFGSNTDTQYF. The CDR3 bases are TGCGCCAGCAGCTTCGGATCAAACACAGATACGCAGTATTTT.